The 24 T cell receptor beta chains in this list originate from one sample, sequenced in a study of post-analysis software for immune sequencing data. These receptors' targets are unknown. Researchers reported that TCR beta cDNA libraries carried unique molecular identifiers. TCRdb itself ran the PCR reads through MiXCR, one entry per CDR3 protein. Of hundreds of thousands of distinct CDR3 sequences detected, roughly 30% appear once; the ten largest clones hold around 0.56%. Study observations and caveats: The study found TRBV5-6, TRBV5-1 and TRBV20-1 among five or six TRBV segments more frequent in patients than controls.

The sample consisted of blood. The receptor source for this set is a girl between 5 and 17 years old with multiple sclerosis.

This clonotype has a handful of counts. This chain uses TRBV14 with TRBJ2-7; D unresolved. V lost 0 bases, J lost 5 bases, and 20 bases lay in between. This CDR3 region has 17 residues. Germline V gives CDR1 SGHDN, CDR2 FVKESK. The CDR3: CASSQDSGRPVTHEQYF. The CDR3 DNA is TGTGCCAGCAGCCAAGATTCCGGCAGGCCAGTAACCCACGAGCAGTACTTC.

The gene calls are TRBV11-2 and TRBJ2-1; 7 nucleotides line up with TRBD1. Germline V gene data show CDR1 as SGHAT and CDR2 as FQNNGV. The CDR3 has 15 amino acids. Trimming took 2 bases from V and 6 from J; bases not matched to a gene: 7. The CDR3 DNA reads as TGTGCCAGCAGCTTATGGACAGGCTCGGCCAATGAGCAGTTCTTC. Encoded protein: CASSLWTGSANEQFF.

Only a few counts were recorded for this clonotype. The CDR3 coding sequence is TGCAGTGCTGACCCTGAGTTTTCGGGACTAACTAACAATGAGCAGTTCTTC. The encoded protein is CSADPEFSGLTNNEQFF. The rearrangement links TRBV20-1 to TRBJ2-1; 7 bases match TRBD2. The CDR3 consists of 17 residues. From germline, CDR1 is DFQATT and CDR2 SNEGSKA (reference sequence). Trimming at V came to 5 bases and at J to 5 bases, leaving 18 bases not matched to a gene.

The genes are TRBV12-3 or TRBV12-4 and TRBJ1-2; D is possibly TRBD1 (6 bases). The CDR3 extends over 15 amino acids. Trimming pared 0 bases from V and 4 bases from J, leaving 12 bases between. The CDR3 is CASSLAGIGGYGYTF. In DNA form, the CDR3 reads TGTGCCAGCAGTTTAGCCGGGATAGGGGGCTATGGCTACACCTTC.

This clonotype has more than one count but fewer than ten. The CDR3 spells CASSFRGIYEQYF. CDR3 bases: TGTGCCAGCAGCTTCAGGGGTATCTACGAGCAGTACTTC. The rearrangement uses TRBV7-2 and TRBJ2-7, with a possible D match to TRBD1 (6 bases). The germline CDR1 and CDR2 sequences are SGHTA and FQGNSA. V gave up 3 bases and J gave up 3 bases, with 9 bases separating them. CDR3 length: 13 residues.

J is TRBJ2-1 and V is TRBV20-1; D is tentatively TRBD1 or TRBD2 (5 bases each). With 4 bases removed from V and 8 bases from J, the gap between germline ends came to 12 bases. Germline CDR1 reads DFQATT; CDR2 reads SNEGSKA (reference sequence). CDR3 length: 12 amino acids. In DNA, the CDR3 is TGCAGTGCTAAGAGGGACGCGTATGAGCAGTTCTTC. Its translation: CSAKRDAYEQFF.

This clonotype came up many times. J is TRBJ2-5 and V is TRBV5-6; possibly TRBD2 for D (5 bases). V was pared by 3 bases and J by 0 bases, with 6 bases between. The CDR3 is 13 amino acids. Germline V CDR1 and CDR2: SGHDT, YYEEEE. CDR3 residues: CASSSTNQETQYF. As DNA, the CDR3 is TGTGCCAGCAGCTCGACTAACCAAGAGACCCAGTACTTC.

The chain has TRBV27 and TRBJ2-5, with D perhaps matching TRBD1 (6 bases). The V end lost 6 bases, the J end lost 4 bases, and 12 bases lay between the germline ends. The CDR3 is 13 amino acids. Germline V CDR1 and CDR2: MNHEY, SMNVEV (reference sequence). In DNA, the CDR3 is TGTGCCAGCAGCATCCAAGGGGGAGAGACCCAGTACTTC. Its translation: CASSIQGGETQYF.

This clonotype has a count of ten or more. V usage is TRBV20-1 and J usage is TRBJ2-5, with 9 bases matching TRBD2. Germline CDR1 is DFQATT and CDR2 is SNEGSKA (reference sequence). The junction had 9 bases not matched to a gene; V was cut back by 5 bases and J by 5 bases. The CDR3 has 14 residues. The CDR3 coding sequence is TGCAGTGCTGGGGGGGTAGCGGGAGTTGAGACCCAGTACTTC. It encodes CSAGGVAGVETQYF.

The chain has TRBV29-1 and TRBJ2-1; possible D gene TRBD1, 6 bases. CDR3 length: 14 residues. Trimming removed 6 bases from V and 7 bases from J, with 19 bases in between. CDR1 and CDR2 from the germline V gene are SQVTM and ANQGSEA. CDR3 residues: CSVLGAEGFNEQFF. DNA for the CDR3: TGCAGCGTCTTGGGGGCCGAAGGGTTTAATGAGCAGTTCTTC.

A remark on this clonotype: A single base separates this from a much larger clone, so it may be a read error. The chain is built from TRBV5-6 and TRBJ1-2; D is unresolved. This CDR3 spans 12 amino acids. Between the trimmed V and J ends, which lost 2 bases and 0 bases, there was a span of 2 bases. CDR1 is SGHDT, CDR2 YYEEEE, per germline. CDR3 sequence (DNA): TGTGCCAGCAGCTTTACTAACTATGGCTACACCTTC. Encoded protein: CASSFTNYGYTF.

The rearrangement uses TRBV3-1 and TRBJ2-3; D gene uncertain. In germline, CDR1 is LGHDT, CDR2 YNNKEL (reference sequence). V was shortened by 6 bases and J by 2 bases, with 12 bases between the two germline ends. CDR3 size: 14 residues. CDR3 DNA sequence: TGTGCCAGCAGGCAACGATGCTCCACAGATACGCAGTATTTT. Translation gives CASRQRCSTDTQYF.

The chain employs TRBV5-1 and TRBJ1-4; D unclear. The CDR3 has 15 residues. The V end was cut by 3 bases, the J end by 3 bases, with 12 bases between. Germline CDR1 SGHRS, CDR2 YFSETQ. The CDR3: CASSYGRSSNEKLFF. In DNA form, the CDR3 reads TGCGCCAGCAGCTACGGACGGAGCTCTAATGAAAAACTGTTTTTT.

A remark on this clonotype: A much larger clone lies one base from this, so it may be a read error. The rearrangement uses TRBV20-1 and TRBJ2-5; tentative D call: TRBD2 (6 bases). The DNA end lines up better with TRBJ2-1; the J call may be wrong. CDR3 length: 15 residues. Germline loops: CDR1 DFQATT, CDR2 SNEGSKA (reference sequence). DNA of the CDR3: TGCAGTGCTAGAGAACACGGGAGAGCTGAAGAGACCCAGTTCTTC. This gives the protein CSAREHGRAEETQFF.

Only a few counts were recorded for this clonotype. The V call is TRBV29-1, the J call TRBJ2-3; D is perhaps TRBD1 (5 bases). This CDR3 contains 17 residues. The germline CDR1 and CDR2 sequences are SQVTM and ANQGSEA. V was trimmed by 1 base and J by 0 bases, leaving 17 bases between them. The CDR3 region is CSVEVRHRRSSTDTQYF. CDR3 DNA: TGCAGCGTTGAAGTACGGCACAGGCGGTCTAGCACAGATACGCAGTATTTT.

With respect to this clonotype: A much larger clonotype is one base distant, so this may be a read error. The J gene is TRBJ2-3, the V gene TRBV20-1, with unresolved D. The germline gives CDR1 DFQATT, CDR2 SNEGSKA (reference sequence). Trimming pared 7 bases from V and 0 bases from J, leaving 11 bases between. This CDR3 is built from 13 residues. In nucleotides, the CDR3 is TGCAGTGTTACTGGACCTAGCACAGATACGCAGTATTTT. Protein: CSVTGPSTDTQYF.

The CDR3 DNA is TGTGCCAGCAGTTTTGGGACAGGAGATAGCACAGATACGCAGTATTTT. It yields the protein CASSFGTGDSTDTQYF. The genes are TRBV28 and TRBJ2-3, with TRBD1 matching over 8 bases. The V gene's germline CDR1 is MDHEN and CDR2 SYDVKM. The CDR3 covers 16 residues. V was pared by 3 bases and J by 0 bases, with 5 bases of the junction left unmatched.

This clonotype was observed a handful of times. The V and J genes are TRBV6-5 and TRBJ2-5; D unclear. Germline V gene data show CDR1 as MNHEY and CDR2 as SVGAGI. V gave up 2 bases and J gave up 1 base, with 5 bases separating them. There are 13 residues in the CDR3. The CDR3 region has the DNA TGTGCCAGCAGTTACGCAGTCCAAGAGACCCAGTACTTC. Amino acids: CASSYAVQETQYF.

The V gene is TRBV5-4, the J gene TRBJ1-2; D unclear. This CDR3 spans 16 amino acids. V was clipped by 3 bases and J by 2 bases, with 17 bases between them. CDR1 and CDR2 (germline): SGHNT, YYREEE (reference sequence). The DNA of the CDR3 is TGTGCCAGCAGCTCAATGCGTGTCAGCACAAACTATGGCTACACCTTC. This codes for CASSSMRVSTNYGYTF.

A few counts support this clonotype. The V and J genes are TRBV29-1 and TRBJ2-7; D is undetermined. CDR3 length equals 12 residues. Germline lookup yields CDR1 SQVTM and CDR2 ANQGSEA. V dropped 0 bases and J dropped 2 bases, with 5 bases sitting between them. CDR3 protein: CSVEDSPYEQYF. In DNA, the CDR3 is TGCAGCGTTGAAGATTCTCCCTACGAGCAGTACTTC.

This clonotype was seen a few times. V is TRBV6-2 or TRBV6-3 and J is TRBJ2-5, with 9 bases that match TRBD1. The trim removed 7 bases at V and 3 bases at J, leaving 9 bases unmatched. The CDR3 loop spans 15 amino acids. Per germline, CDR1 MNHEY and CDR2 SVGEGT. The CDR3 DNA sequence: TGTGCCAGCACGGTAACCGGGACAGGGAAAGAGACCCAGTACTTC. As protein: CASTVTGTGKETQYF.

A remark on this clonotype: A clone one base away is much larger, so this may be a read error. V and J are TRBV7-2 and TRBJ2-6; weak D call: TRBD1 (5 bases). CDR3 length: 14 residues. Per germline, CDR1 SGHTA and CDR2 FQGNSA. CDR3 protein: CASSPTSGANVRTF. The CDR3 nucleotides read TGTGCCAGCAGCCCCACCTCTGGGGCCAACGTCCGGACTTTC.

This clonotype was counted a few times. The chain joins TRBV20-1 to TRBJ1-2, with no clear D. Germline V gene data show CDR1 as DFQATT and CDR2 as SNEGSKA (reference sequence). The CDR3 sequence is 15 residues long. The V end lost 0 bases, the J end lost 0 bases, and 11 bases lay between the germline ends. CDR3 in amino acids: CSARDSPSPNYGYTF. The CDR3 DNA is TGCAGTGCTAGAGATTCCCCCAGCCCTAACTATGGCTACACCTTC.

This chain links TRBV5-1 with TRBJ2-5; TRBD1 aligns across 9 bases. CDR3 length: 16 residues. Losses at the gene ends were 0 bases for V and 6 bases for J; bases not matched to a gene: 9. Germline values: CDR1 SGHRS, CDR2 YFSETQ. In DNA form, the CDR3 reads TGCGCCAGCAGCTTGGACGGGACAGGGTCCTTCCAGACCCAGTACTTC. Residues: CASSLDGTGSFQTQYF.